The rows below give T cell receptor beta chains drawn from one sample of a study of CD8 T cells in ankylosing spondylitis. TCRdb recomputed calls from the 5' RACE reads with MiXCR, one row per CDR3 protein. Seen here are 220,000 or so distinct CDR3 sequences, approximately 16% observed once, and the top ten hold about 44%. The sample was blood, either unsorted or a sorted T cell fraction (not recorded which). These receptors were taken from a male donor with ankylosing spondylitis. CDR3s include the opening cysteine and the closing phenylalanine or tryptophan. A D gene is named only where the DNA matches it firmly. Clone size is stated in some rows and not others, as once, few, many or a class when expanded.

V: TRBV5-6
D: -
size: few
J: TRBJ2-7
CDR3: CASSPGVLGYEQYF
DNA: TGTGCCAGCAGCCCCGGGGTCCTCGGCTACGAGCAGTACTTC

V: TRBV12-3/TRBV12-4
D: TRBD1
size: -
J: TRBJ1-1
CDR3: CASSLVVQGSEAFF
DNA: TGTGCCAGCAGTTTAGTGGTACAGGGGAGTGAAGCTTTCTTT

V: TRBV6-1
D: -
size: -
J: TRBJ1-4
CDR3: CASSDRTDPEKLFF
DNA: TGTGCCAGCAGCGACCGGACAGACCCTGAAAAACTGTTTTTT

V: TRBV4-1
D: -
size: few
J: TRBJ1-2
CDR3: CASSQEGGRAGGGYTF
DNA: TGCGCCAGCAGCCAAGAAGGTGGCCGCGCTGGGGGTGGCTACACCTTC

V: TRBV20-1
D: -
size: few
J: TRBJ2-7
CDR3: CSARARVAYEQYF
DNA: TGCAGTGCTAGAGCCAGGGTTGCCTACGAGCAGTACTTC

V: TRBV4-1
D: TRBD2
size: -
J: TRBJ2-7
CDR3: CASSQTGTSGNTYEQYF
DNA: TGCGCCAGCAGCCAGACCGGGACTAGCGGGAATACCTACGAGCAGTACTTC

V: TRBV9
D: TRBD1
size: -
J: TRBJ2-1
CDR3: CASSWDRGSHEQFF
DNA: TGTGCCAGCTCATGGGACAGGGGAAGTCATGAGCAGTTCTTC

V: TRBV12-3/TRBV12-4
D: TRBD1
size: -
J: TRBJ2-7
CDR3: CASRPTGTGFYEQYF
DNA: TGTGCCAGCAGACCTACCGGGACAGGGTTTTACGAGCAGTACTTC

V: TRBV12-3/TRBV12-4
D: -
size: many
J: TRBJ1-5
CDR3: CASSLGMALNQPQHF
DNA: TGTGCCAGCAGTTTGGGGATGGCCCTAAATCAGCCCCAGCATTTT

V: TRBV14
D: -
size: -
J: TRBJ2-2
CDR3: CASSQYGGAIGELFF
DNA: TGTGCCAGCAGCCAGTATGGCGGGGCTATCGGGGAGCTGTTTTTT

V: TRBV20-1
D: TRBD1
size: -
J: TRBJ2-7
CDR3: CSASYRDRSYEQYF
DNA: TGCAGTGCTTCATACCGGGACAGGTCCTACGAGCAGTACTTC

V: TRBV20-1
D: TRBD2
size: few
J: TRBJ2-7
CDR3: CSARDTSGVYEQYF
DNA: TGCAGTGCTAGAGATACTAGCGGAGTATACGAGCAGTACTTC

V: TRBV2
D: -
size: few
J: TRBJ2-2
CDR3: CATKVNPTTGELFF
DNA: TGTGCCACCAAAGTGAATCCTACCACCGGGGAGCTGTTTTTT

V: TRBV7-3
D: TRBD2
size: few
J: TRBJ2-3
CDR3: CASSLMGGTDTQYF
DNA: TGTGCCAGCAGCTTAATGGGGGGGACAGATACGCAGTATTTT

V: TRBV29-1
D: -
size: few
J: TRBJ2-6
CDR3: CSVQILTAGGSGANVLTF
DNA: TGCAGCGTTCAAATTCTGACAGCCGGGGGCTCTGGGGCCAACGTCCTGACTTTC

V: TRBV7-9
D: -
size: few
J: TRBJ1-1
CDR3: CASSSTRQTRGTEAFF
DNA: TGTGCCAGCAGCTCCACTCGACAGACGAGGGGGACTGAAGCTTTCTTT

V: TRBV19
D: TRBD1
size: few
J: TRBJ2-1
CDR3: CASSTGTVYNEQFF
DNA: TGTGCCAGTAGCACCGGGACAGTTTATAATGAGCAGTTCTTC

V: TRBV29-1
D: TRBD2
size: many
J: TRBJ2-1
CDR3: CSVLAGGPSEQFF
DNA: TGCAGCGTCCTAGCGGGAGGGCCATCTGAGCAGTTCTTC

V: TRBV7-9
D: -
size: few
J: TRBJ2-1
CDR3: CASSLGPLEQFF
DNA: TGTGCCAGCAGCTTAGGGCCGTTGGAGCAGTTCTTC

V: TRBV29-1
D: TRBD2
size: few
J: TRBJ2-7
CDR3: CSVDTLGAGGYEQYF
DNA: TGCAGCGTTGATACCCTAGGAGCGGGAGGCTACGAGCAGTACTTC

V: TRBV12-3/TRBV12-4
D: -
size: many
J: TRBJ2-1
CDR3: CASTLWGLGYNEQFF
DNA: TGTGCCAGCACCCTCTGGGGGTTGGGCTACAATGAGCAGTTCTTC

V: TRBV12-3/TRBV12-4
D: -
size: -
J: TRBJ1-5
CDR3: CASSPPFQPQHF
DNA: TGTGCCAGCAGTCCCCCATTTCAGCCCCAGCATTTT